The following is a TCR beta chain sequence with its context. This was a deep-level run. Ten immunoSEQ deep assay plates served to sequence unsorted PBMC DNA. The method was immunoSEQ multiplex PCR; TCRdb's version includes in-frame clones alone and lacks a portion of them. The sample holds hundreds of thousands of clones, 79% seen once. With 6 bases removed from V and 4 bases from J, the gap between germline ends came to 16 bases. Germline V gene lookup returns CDR1 SGHRS and CDR2 YFSETQ. This CDR3 is 14 amino acids long. The data originate from a study of shared clonotypes between healthy human individuals. Study donors comprised healthy, HIV-negative adults devoid of recent acute infection or vaccination.

This chain connects TRBV5-1 to TRBJ2-5; a weak D match, TRBD2 (6 bases). Sequenced input: PBMCs. The clonotype comes from a middle-aged woman in good health. Some clones in this sample may be carry-over from other donors' samples. The CDR3 is CASTPGTGVETQYF. The DNA for the CDR3 is TGCGCCAGCACCCCAGGGACGGGAGTAGAGACCCAGTACTTC.